A single sample gave rise to the 32 T cell receptor beta chains below, sequenced in a study of cytomegalovirus exposure and HLA in healthy donors. The PCR had 60 Vbeta and 13 Jbeta primers. The data were produced by immunoSEQ multiplex PCR, yet TCRdb's version contains in-frame clones alone and is incomplete. The data contain over 65,000 clones, around 74% of them singletons. Sequenced: PBMCs. The receptors were sampled from a woman aged 30 to 39 in good health and CMV-seropositive.

This clone was counted a single time. The chain combines TRBV2 with TRBJ2-7, with 7 bases that match TRBD1. V gave up 8 bases and J gave up 3 bases; unmatched junction bases: 7. Germline V lookup: CDR1 SNHLY, CDR2 FYNNEI. CDR3 length: 13 amino acids. The CDR3 DNA follows: TGTGCCAGCGGGCCGGGACAGAACTACGAGCAGTACTTC. It is translated as CASGPGQNYEQYF.

The chain combines TRBV6-5 with TRBJ2-1, with TRBD2 matching 9 bases. V lost 3 bases, J lost 7 bases, and 4 bases stayed unmatched. Germline V gene lookup returns CDR1 MNHEY and CDR2 SVGAGI. This CDR3 is built from 14 residues. CDR3 in DNA: TGTGCCAGCAGTTATGCGGGAGGGCCAAATGAGCAGTTCTTC. Its translation is CASSYAGGPNEQFF.

This chain links TRBV28 with TRBJ2-1; 11 nucleotides line up with TRBD2. Germline CDR1 MDHEN, CDR2 SYDVKM. The CDR3 loop spans 15 amino acids. Trimming removed 3 bases from V and 8 bases from J; junction bases left unmatched: 6. CDR3 bases: TGTGCCAGCAGTTTTCTAGCGGGAGGAGTGGATGAGCAGTTCTTC. Translation: CASSFLAGGVDEQFF.

The chain employs TRBV10-2 and TRBJ1-2; D ambiguous. The CDR3 loop spans 14 amino acids. Trimming pared 6 bases from V and 1 base from J, leaving 12 bases between. Germline CDR1 is WSHSY and CDR2 is SAAADI. CDR3 protein: CASRAGGINYGYTF. As DNA, the CDR3 is TGCGCCAGCAGGGCGGGAGGGATTAACTATGGCTACACCTTC.

The chain uses TRBV27 and TRBJ2-3; 13 positions agree with TRBD2. The germline V gene has CDR1 MNHEY and CDR2 SMNVEV (reference sequence). Trimming took 2 bases from V and 5 from J; bases not matched to a gene: 1. The CDR3 has 15 amino acids. CDR3 sequence (DNA): TGTGCCAGCAGTTTAACTAGCGGGGGGGGAGATACGCAGTATTTT. This encodes CASSLTSGGGDTQYF.

The genes are TRBV7-2 and TRBJ2-7; 10 bases fit TRBD2. V lost 5 bases and J lost 5; bases outside the gene matches: 9. From germline, CDR1 is SGHTA and CDR2 FQGNSA. This CDR3 is built from 15 residues. DNA of the CDR3: TGTGCCAGCAGCCGCGGACTAGCGGTGCTACACGAGCAGTACTTC. Translation gives CASSRGLAVLHEQYF.

This rearrangement joins TRBV4-3 to TRBJ2-7; TRBD2 matches at 9 bases. CDR1 LGHNA and CDR2 YSLEER come from the germline V gene. There are 15 residues in the CDR3. V was pared by 3 bases and J by 5 bases, with 8 bases of the junction left unmatched. CDR3: CASSHKAGGLDEQYF. CDR3 coding DNA: TGCGCCAGCAGCCATAAAGCGGGAGGTTTAGACGAGCAGTACTTC.

As for this clone: The same CDR3 also results from other DNA sequences found in this sample. The gene calls are TRBV4-1 and TRBJ1-1, with 7 bases identical to TRBD1. CDR1 and CDR2 from the germline V gene are MGHRA and YSYEKL. The CDR3 is 15 amino acids. With V trimmed by 2 bases and J by 9 bases, 12 bases remained unmatched. The CDR3 sequence: CASSQLQRGDSQAFF. The DNA of the CDR3 is TGCGCCAGCAGCCAACTACAAAGGGGGGACAGCCAAGCTTTCTTT.

There are a few counts of this clone. The rearrangement joins TRBV4-2 to TRBJ1-5; 7 nucleotides agree with TRBD1. CDR1 and CDR2 (germline): LGHNA, YNFKEQ. The V and J ends lost 3 bases and 5 bases, in that order; junction bases with no gene match: 7. The length of the CDR3 is 15 residues. The CDR3 protein is CASSHRQGEDQPQHF. CDR3 bases: TGTGCCAGCAGCCACCGACAGGGCGAGGATCAGCCCCAGCATTTT.

This chain connects TRBV6-1 to TRBJ1-2; D is possibly TRBD1 (5 bases). CDR1 and CDR2 (germline): MNHNS, SASEGT. This CDR3 region has 14 residues. Trimming stripped 0 bases from V and 4 bases from J, with 9 bases between. CDR3 amino acids: CASSEAGGVYGYTF. CDR3 DNA sequence: TGTGCCAGCAGTGAAGCGGGGGGAGTCTATGGCTACACCTTC.

The chain employs TRBV19 and TRBJ1-5; tentatively, D is TRBD1 (5 bases). The CDR3 is 16 residues long. Germline-derived CDR1 and CDR2 are LNHDA and SQIVND (reference sequence). Trimming removed 8 bases from V and 7 bases from J, with 24 bases in between. CDR3 in amino acids: CASSDMEQVPKQPQHF. The CDR3 DNA sequence: TGTGCCAGTTCAGACATGGAACAGGTCCCCAAGCAGCCCCAGCATTTT.

The rearrangement links TRBV5-1 to TRBJ2-3; D might be TRBD2 (5 bases). The CDR3 extends over 15 amino acids. Germline CDR1 reads SGHRS; CDR2 reads YFSETQ. Between the trimmed V and J ends, which lost 0 bases and 6 bases, there was a span of 14 bases. The CDR3 is CASSLDAGNSDTQYF. CDR3 nucleotides: TGCGCCAGCAGCTTGGACGCGGGTAATTCGGATACGCAGTATTTT. Full variable domain (remainder filled in from reference TRBV5-1 and TRBJ2-3): KAGVTQTPRYLIKTRGQQVTLSCSPISGHRSVSWYQQTPGQGLQFLFEYFSETQRNKGNFPGRFSGRQFSNSRSEMNVSTLELGDSALYLCASSLDAGNSDTQYFGPGTRLTVL.

The V gene is TRBV28, the J gene TRBJ1-1; D may be TRBD1 (5 bases). The CDR3 is 14 amino acids. V lost 10 bases and J lost 0, with 15 bases in between. CDR1 and CDR2 (germline): MDHEN, SYDVKM. CDR3 coding DNA: TGTGCCACCCGAATTGGGGGGATGAACACTGAAGCTTTCTTT. Amino acids: CATRIGGMNTEAFF.

The chain carries TRBV30 and TRBJ2-1; D perhaps matches TRBD2 (6 bases). Trimming stripped 1 base from V and 7 bases from J, with 11 bases between. The CDR3 consists of 13 residues. Looked up from germline, CDR1 is GTSNPN and CDR2 is SVGIG (reference sequence). CDR3 region: CAWSALGLNEQFF. The CDR3 DNA reads TGTGCCTGGAGTGCGTTGGGACTGAATGAGCAGTTCTTC.

The chain links TRBV7-3 to TRBJ1-1; 7 bases match TRBD1. The V segment lost 0 bases and the J segment 1 base; nucleotides outside the gene matches: 8. Germline-derived CDR1 and CDR2 are SGHTA and FQGTGA. CDR3 length: 17 residues. This CDR3 reads CASSLTGTADGNTEAFF. In DNA, the CDR3 is TGTGCCAGCAGCTTAACTGGGACAGCCGATGGGAACACTGAAGCTTTCTTT.

The chain carries TRBV25-1 and TRBJ1-6; 11 positions agree with TRBD1. Germline loops: CDR1 MGHDK, CDR2 SYGVNS. Trimming took 4 bases from V and 9 from J; bases not matched to a gene: 2. The CDR3 has 14 residues. CDR3 residues: CASSGGTGGSPLHF. Written as DNA, the CDR3 is TGTGCCAGCAGTGGTGGGACAGGGGGTTCACCCCTCCACTTT. The full variable domain, its missing parts supplied by reference TRBV25-1 and TRBJ1-6, is EADIYQTPRYLVIGTGKKITLECSQTMGHDKMYWYQQDPGMELHLIHYSYGVNSTEKGDLSSESTVSRIRTEHFPLTLESARPSHTSQYLCASSGGTGGSPLHFGNGTRLTVT.

In its sample, this clone was seen a few times. Other DNA sequences of this sample code for an identical CDR3. J is TRBJ1-5 and V is TRBV28; 7 bases are shared with TRBD1. Germline V CDR1 and CDR2: MDHEN, SYDVKM. CDR3 length equals 14 residues. Trimming cost V 3 bases and J 6 bases; bases outside gene matches: 5. For the CDR3, the DNA is TGTGCCAGCAGTTTTAGACAGGGAGGTCAGCCCCAGCATTTT. It is translated as CASSFRQGGQPQHF.

The sample holds a few counts of this clone. This rearrangement joins TRBV28 to TRBJ2-5; 9 nucleotides align to TRBD2. Per germline, CDR1 MDHEN and CDR2 SYDVKM. The CDR3 spans 14 residues. J gave up 6 bases and V 3 bases, and 5 bases lay outside the gene matches. CDR3 DNA sequence: TGTGCCAGCAGTTTTGCGGGAGGGGGAAAGACCCAGTACTTC. It translates to CASSFAGGGKTQYF.

This rearrangement joins TRBV2 to TRBJ2-7; a weak D match, TRBD1 (5 bases). Germline V gene data show CDR1 as SNHLY and CDR2 as FYNNEI. The CDR3 runs 12 residues. V was trimmed by 10 bases and J by 2 bases, leaving 12 bases between them. CDR3 bases: TGTGCCACAGGGTACATGCCCTACGAGCAGTACTTC. Protein: CATGYMPYEQYF.

The gene calls are TRBV4-1 and TRBJ1-2; 9 nucleotides align to TRBD1. Germline trimming cut 4 bases from V and 4 bases from J; bases unmatched to any gene: 22. The CDR3 consists of 20 residues. Germline V gene lookup returns CDR1 MGHRA and CDR2 YSYEKL. The CDR3 DNA is TGCGCCAGCAGCCTACCCCCGGCGGGACGTGGGACAGGGATGTCCTATGGCTACACCTTC. Amino acids: CASSLPPAGRGTGMSYGYTF.

This clone has more than one count but fewer than ten. The rearrangement uses TRBV6-1 and TRBJ2-7, with D possibly being TRBD2 (5 bases). The CDR3 length is 12 residues. Trimming took off 1 base at V and 7 bases at J, with 8 bases between the two ends. The germline V gene encodes CDR1 MNHNS and CDR2 SASEGT. CDR3 region: CASSEVAREQYF. CDR3 bases: TGTGCCAGCAGTGAAGTAGCGCGGGAGCAGTACTTC.

In its sample, this clone was seen a few times. Different DNA sequences within this sample yield the same CDR3. CDR3 sequence reads: CASSVGQGYGELFF. The CDR3 DNA reads as TGTGCCAGCAGTGTTGGACAGGGGTACGGGGAGCTGTTTTTT. V is TRBV2 and J is TRBJ2-2; 9 bases line up with TRBD1. Germline V gene sequence: CDR1 SNHLY, CDR2 FYNNEI. The CDR3 loop spans 14 amino acids. Trimming cost V 4 bases and J 7 bases; bases outside gene matches: 4.

In this sample, this clone turned up a few times. This sequence joins TRBV9 and TRBJ1-2, with TRBD1 identical over 10 bases. V trimming: 0 bases; J trimming: 2 bases; junction bases outside the gene matches: 10. CDR1 is SGDLS, CDR2 YYNGEE, per germline. The CDR3 contains 18 residues. The DNA of the CDR3 is TGTGCCAGCAGCGTAGAAGGAGACAGGGGGCCCCTAAACTATGGCTACACCTTC. Translating gives CASSVEGDRGPLNYGYTF. Complete variable domain (other parts from reference TRBV9 and TRBJ1-2): DSGVTQTPKHLITATGQRVTLRCSPRSGDLSVYWYQQSLDQGLQFLIQYYNGEERAKGNILERFSAQQFPDLHSELNLSSLELGDSALYFCASSVEGDRGPLNYGYTFGSGTRLTVV.

The J gene is TRBJ2-2, the V gene TRBV6-5; TRBD1 aligns across 7 bases. The V gene end was trimmed by 6 bases and the J gene end by 5 bases; junction bases not matched to a gene: 6. The CDR3 covers 14 residues. Germline lookup yields CDR1 MNHEY and CDR2 SVGAGI. The CDR3 spells CASSKTGPTGELFF. As DNA, the CDR3 is TGTGCCAGCAGCAAGACAGGGCCAACCGGGGAGCTGTTTTTT.

This rearrangement joins TRBV4-1 to TRBJ2-1, with 9 bases lining up with TRBD2. V gave up 5 bases and J gave up 8 bases; unmatched junction bases: 7. Looked up from germline, CDR1 is MGHRA and CDR2 is YSYEKL. The CDR3 sequence is 14 residues long. The CDR3: CASSFRLAEDEQFF. The CDR3 nucleotides read TGCGCCAGCAGCTTCCGACTAGCGGAGGATGAGCAGTTCTTC.

The J gene is TRBJ2-1, the V gene TRBV19; TRBD2 agrees at 12 bases. The CDR3 consists of 15 residues. The J segment lost 8 bases and the V segment lost 7 bases, leaving 9 bases of the junction unmatched. CDR1 is LNHDA, CDR2 SQIVND, per germline (reference sequence). DNA of the CDR3: TGTGCCAGTACAGGGACTAGCGGGTCGTACGATGAGCAGTTCTTC. Protein sequence: CASTGTSGSYDEQFF.

The V and J genes are TRBV28 and TRBJ2-2; D call uncertain. This CDR3 contains 16 residues. Trimming removed 5 bases at V and 0 bases at J, with 13 bases between. Germline V lookup: CDR1 MDHEN, CDR2 SYDVKM. The CDR3 reads CASSIPPLPNTGELFF. The CDR3 DNA is TGTGCCAGCAGTATCCCTCCCCTACCGAACACCGGGGAGCTGTTTTTT.

V usage is TRBV2 and J usage is TRBJ2-2; 8 nucleotides match TRBD2. Germline CDR1 reads SNHLY; CDR2 reads FYNNEI. The CDR3 has 20 amino acids. Germline trimming cut 4 bases from V and 5 bases from J; bases unmatched to any gene: 21. CDR3 in amino acids: CASSADRRSGRSRGTGELFF. CDR3 nucleotide sequence: TGTGCCAGCAGTGCCGACCGGCGCAGCGGGAGATCAAGAGGGACCGGGGAGCTGTTTTTT.

The V and J genes are TRBV6-5 and TRBJ1-2; 10 positions match TRBD1. This CDR3 spans 16 amino acids. V shed 2 bases, J shed 2 bases, and the junction held 5 bases outside the gene matches. The germline CDR1 and CDR2 sequences are MNHEY and SVGAGI. The chain's CDR3 is CASSYGTGQGNYGYTF. CDR3 DNA sequence: TGTGCCAGCAGTTACGGAACGGGACAGGGGAACTATGGCTACACCTTC.

This rearrangement joins TRBV7-8 to TRBJ2-3; TRBD2 matches at 8 bases. Germline V lookup: CDR1 SGHVS, CDR2 FQNEAQ. This CDR3 contains 15 residues. Trimming cost V 5 bases and J 5 bases; bases outside gene matches: 9. DNA for the CDR3: TGTGCCAGCAGCCCCCCGGGACTAGTTCTAGATACGCAGTATTTT. It specifies CASSPPGLVLDTQYF. Full variable domain (rest looked up from reference TRBV7-8 and TRBJ2-3): GAGVSQSPRYKVAKRGQDVALRCDPISGHVSLFWYQQALGQGPEFLTYFQNEAQLDKSGLPSDRFFAERPEGSVSTLKIQRTQQEDSAVYLCASSPPGLVLDTQYFGPGTRLTVL.

The chain is built from TRBV1 and TRBJ2-3; the table gives TRBD2 as D, unverified against the DNA. TRBV1 is flagged as a pseudogene. This CDR3 has 15 amino acids. CDR3 sequence (DNA): TGCACCAGCAGCTTAGCGAGTCGATACACAGATACGCAGTATTTT. Residues: CTSSLASRYTDTQYF.

This chain joins TRBV23-1 and TRBJ2-5, with 8 bases matching TRBD1. TRBV23-1 qualifies as an ORF whose function is uncertain. V shed 4 bases, J shed 3 bases, and the junction held 13 bases outside the gene matches. This CDR3 contains 17 residues. DNA of the CDR3: TGCGCCAGCAGTCTCCCGGGACAGGTGGGGGATGAAGAGACCCAGTACTTC. Translation: CASSLPGQVGDEETQYF.